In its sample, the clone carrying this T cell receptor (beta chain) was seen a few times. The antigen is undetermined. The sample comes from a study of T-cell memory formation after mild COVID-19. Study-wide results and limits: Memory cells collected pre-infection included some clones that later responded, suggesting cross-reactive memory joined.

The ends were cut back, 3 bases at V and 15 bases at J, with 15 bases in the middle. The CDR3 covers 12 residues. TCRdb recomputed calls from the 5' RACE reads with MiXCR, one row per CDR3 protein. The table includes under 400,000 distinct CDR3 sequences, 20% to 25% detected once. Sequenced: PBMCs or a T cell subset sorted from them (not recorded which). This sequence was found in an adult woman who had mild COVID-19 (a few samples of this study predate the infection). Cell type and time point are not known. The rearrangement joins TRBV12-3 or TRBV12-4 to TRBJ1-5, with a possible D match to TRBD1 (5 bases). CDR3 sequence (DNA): TGTGCCAGCAGTTTTTATGGAGGGGTGACGCATTTT. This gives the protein CASSFYGGVTHF.